This entry concerns a single T cell receptor (beta chain). The sample originates from a study of cytomegalovirus exposure and HLA in healthy donors. Trimming shortened V by 4 bases and J by 7 bases, and 17 bases separated the two germline ends. CDR1 is KGHSH, CDR2 LQKENI, per germline. The CDR3 contains 16 residues. Primers included in the PCR were 60 Vbeta and 13 Jbeta primers. Generated by immunoSEQ multiplex PCR, the TCRdb table keeps only in-frame clones and is missing some. The sample holds 150,000 to 200,000 clones, roughly 80% seen once. This receptor was identified in a female donor in good health and CMV-seronegative. Sequencing was carried out using PBMCs. The gene calls are TRBV18 and TRBJ1-6; D ambiguous. CDR3 amino acids: CASSLSRHNRNSPLHF. In nucleotides, the CDR3 is TGTGCCAGCTCACTCTCCAGACACAACCGGAATTCACCCCTCCACTTT.